This T cell receptor beta chain came from a study of cytomegalovirus exposure and HLA in healthy donors. Study-level results: Using the classifier, cytomegalovirus status was reportedly diagnosed with high specificity and sensitivity. Some TCR beta chains (around 160 of them) were listed as cytomegalovirus-associated.

Germline CDR1 SGHTA, CDR2 FQGTGA. The ends lost 1 base at V and 3 bases at J; junction bases unmatched: 5. The CDR3 extends over 15 amino acids. As concerns this clone: Its antigen remains unidentified.

Primers for the PCR totalled 60 Vbeta and 13 Jbeta. Repertoires were generated with immunoSEQ multiplex PCR, while TCRdb's copy carries only in-frame clones and drops some. The sample carries roughly 97,000 clones, roughly 78% recorded once. This sequence joins TRBV7-3 and TRBJ2-7, with TRBD1 matching 8 bases. The source material was PBMCs. The sequence was collected from a woman in her 40s in good health and CMV-seronegative. This CDR3 is CASSLIAGGIYEQYF. In nucleotides, the CDR3 is TGTGCCAGCAGCTTAATTGCAGGGGGCATCTACGAGCAGTACTTC.